The present T cell receptor (beta chain) was sequenced within a study of blood T cell repertoires in COVID-19. Data came from immunoSEQ multiplex PCR; TCRdb stores just in-frame clones and leaves some out. Among around 230,000 clones listed, around four fifths were seen once. CDR3 length: 16 residues. CDR1 SGDLS and CDR2 YYNGEE come from the germline V gene. The V and J ends lost 0 bases and 4 bases, in that order; junction bases with no gene match: 2. The chain links TRBV9 to TRBJ2-2; 11 nucleotides line up with TRBD2. What was sequenced was peripheral blood. The receptor was isolated from a woman in her sixties or seventies with active or convalescent COVID-19. The CDR3 DNA is TGTGCCAGCAGCGTAGGACTAGCGGGGCCCACCGGGGAGCTGTTTTTT. This codes for CASSVGLAGPTGELFF.